This TCR beta chain was recovered during a study of response to subunit inactivated influenza vaccine. TCRdb recomputed calls from the RT-PCR reads with MiXCR, one row per CDR3 protein. The top ten clones hold approximately 11% of a sample with a few hundred thousand distinct CDR3 sequences, about 11% of them seen once. This clonotype was seen a handful of times. The CDR3 length is 15 residues. CDR1 is SGHRS and CDR2 is YFSETQ in the germline V gene. The V gene end was trimmed by 6 bases and the J gene end by 4 bases; junction bases not matched to a gene: 12. This sample also belongs to another study, concerning T cells expressing NK-cell markers. This second report adds: Beta-chain TCR cDNA was generated via 5'RACE template switching with UMIs.

The material sequenced was PBMCs from blood, taken on the day of vaccination. The chain combines TRBV5-1 with TRBJ1-1; the match to TRBD1 covers 7 bases. This clonotype was obtained from a man between 50 and 59 years old who received an inactivated influenza vaccine. Here the CDR3 DNA reads TGCGCCAGCAACCTTGACAGGGTACGGGGCACTGAAGCTTTCTTT. Translated, it gives CASNLDRVRGTEAFF.